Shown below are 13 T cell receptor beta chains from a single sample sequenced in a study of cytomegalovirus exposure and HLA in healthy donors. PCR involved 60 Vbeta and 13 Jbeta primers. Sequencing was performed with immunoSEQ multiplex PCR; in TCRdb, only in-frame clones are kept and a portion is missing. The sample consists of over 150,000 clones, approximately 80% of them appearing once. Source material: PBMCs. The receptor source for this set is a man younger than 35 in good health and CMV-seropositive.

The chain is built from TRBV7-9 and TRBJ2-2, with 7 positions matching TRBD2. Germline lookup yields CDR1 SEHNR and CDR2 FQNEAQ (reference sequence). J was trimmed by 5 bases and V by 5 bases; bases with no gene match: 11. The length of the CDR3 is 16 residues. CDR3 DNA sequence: TGTGCCAGCAGCCCCGAATTGGGAGGGTCGACCGGGGAGCTGTTTTTT. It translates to CASSPELGGSTGELFF.

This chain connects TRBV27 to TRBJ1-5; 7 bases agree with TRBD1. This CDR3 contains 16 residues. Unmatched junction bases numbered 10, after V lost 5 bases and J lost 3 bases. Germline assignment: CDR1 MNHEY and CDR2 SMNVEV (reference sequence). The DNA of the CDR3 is TGTGCCAGCAGTGCAAGACAGGGTTGGAACAATCAGCCCCAGCATTTT. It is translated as CASSARQGWNNQPQHF.

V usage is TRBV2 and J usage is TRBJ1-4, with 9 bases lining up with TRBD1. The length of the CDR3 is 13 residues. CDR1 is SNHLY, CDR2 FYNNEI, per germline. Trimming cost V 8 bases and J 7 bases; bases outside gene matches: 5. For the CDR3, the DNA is TGTGCCAGCGCCCGGGACAGGGCTGAAAAACTGTTTTTT. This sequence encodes CASARDRAEKLFF. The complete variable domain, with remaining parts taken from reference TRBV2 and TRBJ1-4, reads EPEVTQTPSHQVTQMGQEVILRCVPISNHLYFYWYRQILGQKVEFLVSFYNNEISEKSEIFDDQFSVERPDGSNFTLKIRSTKLEDSAMYFCASARDRAEKLFFGSGTQLSVL.

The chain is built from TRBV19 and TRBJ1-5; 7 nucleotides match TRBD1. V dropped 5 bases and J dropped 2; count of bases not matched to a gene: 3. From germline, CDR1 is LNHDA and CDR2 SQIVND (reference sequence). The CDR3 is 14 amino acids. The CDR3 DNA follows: TGTGCCAGTAGTCCCGGACAGGGCAATCAGCCCCAGCATTTT. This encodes CASSPGQGNQPQHF.

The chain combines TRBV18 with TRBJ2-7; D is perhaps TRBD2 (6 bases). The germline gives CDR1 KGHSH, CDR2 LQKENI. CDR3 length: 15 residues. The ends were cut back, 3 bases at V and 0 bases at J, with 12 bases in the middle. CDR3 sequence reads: CASSPRGSGSYEQYF. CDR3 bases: TGTGCCAGCTCACCCCGGGGTAGCGGCTCCTACGAGCAGTACTTC.

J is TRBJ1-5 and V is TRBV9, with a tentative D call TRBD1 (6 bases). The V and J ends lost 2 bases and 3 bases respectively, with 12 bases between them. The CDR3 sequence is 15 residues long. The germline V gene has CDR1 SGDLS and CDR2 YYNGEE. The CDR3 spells CASSVGGADNQPQHF. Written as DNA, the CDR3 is TGTGCCAGCAGCGTGGGGGGGGCAGACAATCAGCCCCAGCATTTT.

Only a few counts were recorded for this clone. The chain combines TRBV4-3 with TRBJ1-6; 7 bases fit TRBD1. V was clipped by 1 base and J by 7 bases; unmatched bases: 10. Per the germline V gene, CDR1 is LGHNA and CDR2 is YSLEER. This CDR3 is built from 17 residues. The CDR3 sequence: CASSQGTGTASNSPLHF. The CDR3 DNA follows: TGCGCCAGCAGCCAAGGAACCGGGACAGCTTCGAATTCACCCCTCCACTTT.

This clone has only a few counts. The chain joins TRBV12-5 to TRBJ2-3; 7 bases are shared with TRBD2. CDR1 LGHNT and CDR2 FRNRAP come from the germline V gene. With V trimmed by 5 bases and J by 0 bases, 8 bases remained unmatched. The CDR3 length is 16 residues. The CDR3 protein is CASGQGSGVSTDTQYF. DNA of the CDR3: TGTGCTAGTGGTCAAGGGAGCGGGGTAAGCACAGATACGCAGTATTTT.

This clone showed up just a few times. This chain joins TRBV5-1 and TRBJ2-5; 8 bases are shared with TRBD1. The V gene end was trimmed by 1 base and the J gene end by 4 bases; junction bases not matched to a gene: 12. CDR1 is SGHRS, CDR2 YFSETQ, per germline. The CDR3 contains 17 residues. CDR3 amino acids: CASSLNRPDRVIETQYF. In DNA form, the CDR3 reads TGCGCCAGCAGCTTGAATCGTCCGGACAGGGTGATAGAGACCCAGTACTTC.

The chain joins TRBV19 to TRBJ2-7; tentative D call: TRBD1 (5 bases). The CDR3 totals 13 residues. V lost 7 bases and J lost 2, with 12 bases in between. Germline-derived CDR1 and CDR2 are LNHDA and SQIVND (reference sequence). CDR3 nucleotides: TGTGCCAGTACAGCAGGGAACCCCTACGAGCAGTACTTC. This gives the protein CASTAGNPYEQYF.

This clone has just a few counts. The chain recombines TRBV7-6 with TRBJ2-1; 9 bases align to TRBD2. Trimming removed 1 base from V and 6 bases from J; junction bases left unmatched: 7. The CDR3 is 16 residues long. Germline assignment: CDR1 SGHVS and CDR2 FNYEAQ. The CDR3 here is CASSLERAGGSNEQFF. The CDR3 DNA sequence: TGTGCCAGCAGCTTAGAGCGAGCGGGGGGAAGCAATGAGCAGTTCTTC.

CDR3 nucleotide sequence: TGTGCCAGCAGAGGACTAGCGGGGGATACGCAGTATTTT. Its translation: CASRGLAGDTQYF. The V call is TRBV7-9, the J call TRBJ2-3, with 12 bases aligning to TRBD2. This CDR3 contains 13 residues. Germline V gives CDR1 SEHNR, CDR2 FQNEAQ (reference sequence). The V segment lost 6 bases and the J segment 6 bases; nucleotides outside the gene matches: 1.

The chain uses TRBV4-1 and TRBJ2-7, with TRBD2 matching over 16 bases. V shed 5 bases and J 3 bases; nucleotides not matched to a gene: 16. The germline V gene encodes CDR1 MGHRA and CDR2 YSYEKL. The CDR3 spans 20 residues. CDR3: CASSNQGLAGGATPGYEQYF. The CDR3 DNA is TGCGCCAGCAGCAATCAGGGACTAGCGGGGGGGGCCACCCCCGGCTACGAGCAGTACTTC.